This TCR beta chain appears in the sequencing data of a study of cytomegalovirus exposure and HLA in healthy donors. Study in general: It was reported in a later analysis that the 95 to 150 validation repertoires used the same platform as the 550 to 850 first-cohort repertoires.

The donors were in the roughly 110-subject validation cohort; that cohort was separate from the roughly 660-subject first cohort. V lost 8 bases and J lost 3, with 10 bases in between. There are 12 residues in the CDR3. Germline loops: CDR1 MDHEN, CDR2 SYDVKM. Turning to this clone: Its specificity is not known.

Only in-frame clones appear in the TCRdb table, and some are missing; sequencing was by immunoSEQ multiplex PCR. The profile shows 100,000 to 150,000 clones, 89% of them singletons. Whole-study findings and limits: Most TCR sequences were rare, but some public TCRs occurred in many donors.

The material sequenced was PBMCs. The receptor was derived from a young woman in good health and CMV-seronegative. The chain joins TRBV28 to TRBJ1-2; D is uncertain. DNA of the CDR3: TGTGCCAGCGGAGAGAGAGACTATGGCTACACCTTC. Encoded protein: CASGERDYGYTF.